Given below is one T cell receptor beta chain in context. Its cognate antigen is unknown. The data derive from a study of vaccination and CD4 T cells after COVID-19. Study details: A median of 101 days (range 35 to 161) separated diagnosis from post-COVID sampling.

Once obtained from cultured CD4+ T cells, the DNA was sequenced using the Oncomine TCR Beta short-read assay. Each CDR3 protein is one row after TCRdb ran MiXCR on the PCR reads. The table has more than 11,000 distinct CDR3 sequences, less than 35% seen once. Whole-study results and caveats: The study found median SARS-CoV-2-reactive clonotypes rising from about 20 to 38, not significantly.

The treatment: approximately nine-day PBMC culture with coronavirus spike peptide pools or control peptides (ViraFEST assay). Peptide-pool expansion of antigen-specific T cells preceded TCR sequencing in ViraFEST. Approximately 2 million PBMCs were grown per well alongside about 10 IU/ml IL-2 and 7.5 to 10 ug/ml peptide pools. Germline V CDR1 and CDR2: MNHEY, SVGAGI. Trimming removed 0 bases from V and 0 bases from J, with 8 bases in between. The CDR3 consists of 15 residues. The sample was CD4+ T cells from blood, cultured in vitro, taken before SARS-CoV-2 vaccination. This clonotype originated in a human donor who received a COVID-19 vaccine. V and J are TRBV6-5 and TRBJ2-5; the D is unclear. The CDR3 loop reads CASSYSLVDQETQYF. In DNA form, the CDR3 reads TGTGCCAGCAGTTACTCGTTGGTAGACCAAGAGACCCAGTACTTC.